This T cell receptor (beta chain) came from a study of blood T cell repertoires in COVID-19 (dated by TCRdb to 2020 to 2021). Study-level background: The collaborator samples originated in the United States, Italy and Spain and spanned the acute and convalescent phases of COVID-19. Samples came from the ongoing ImmuneRACE study (first 160 participants) plus 1,254 subjects from 6 global collaborators. The sample metadata nearly always contained a de-identified subject ID, COVID-19 status, age in years and sex. Where available, HLA class I and class II types were taken from metadata supplied by the sample provider and were not determined by assay-based typing. The material from the prospective study consisted of cDNA or gDNA derived from T cells, B-cell-depleted T cells, or PBMCs. The repertoires were released in a freely available public database intended as a resource for research on the immune response to SARS-CoV-2. Subjects who had been exposed to COVID-19, were actively infected with it, or had recovered from it provided the deeply sampled blood TCRbeta repertoires that made up the dataset. What the study reported, not specific to this receptor: The quantity of clinical and demographic metadata differed by source and by participant and was supplied without curation.

TCRbeta CDR3 regions were amplified from genomic DNA using the immunoSEQ Assay, a bias-controlled multiplex PCR. The authors' analysis ran thus. The number of nucleated cells in each sample was estimated from the amplification of reference gene primers within the assay. To quantify the absolute abundance of each unique TCRbeta CDR3 rearrangement, sequence reads were collapsed and filtered. For each sample, productive Simpson clonality was calculated as the square root of Simpson's diversity index over productive rearrangements. Entries here come from immuneACCESS through TCRdb and include only in-frame sequences with V and J called. Some clones fail to appear in such tables; in the studies checked, an unresolved V gene covers under half of the shortfall, and the cause of the remainder is unknown. From that table come the V and J calls and clone size; the DNA was used to work out D and trimming. In this sample the table shows approximately 170,000 clones, more than 75% of which occur a single time. The ten largest clones capture roughly 2.4% of the sample.

About this clone itself: Its cognate antigen has yet to be identified. No base quality information exists; no much larger clone differs at one position.

In Seattle, one collaborating source enrolled patients while the infection was active and tracked those patients longitudinally over the course of disease. Whole blood was collected in K2EDTA tubes by collaborating institutions according to the institutions' own protocols. For TCRbeta analysis, collaborators shipped samples in one of three forms: frozen whole blood, isolated PBMCs, or DNA extracted from either of those sample types. The CDR3 covers 15 residues, taking in both the cysteine and the phenylalanine. Kept here is only the CDR3 DNA, which spans 45 bases and is read in frame from base 1. Clipping removes 2 bases from V and 4 bases from J, with 7 as the unmatched junction base count. CDR1 and CDR2, looked up from the germline V gene, are SQVTM and ANQGSEA.

Sequences were obtained from peripheral blood. This TCR was sampled from a woman at least 80 years old with COVID-19, enrolled during active disease. Rearrangement joined TRBV29-1 to TRBJ2-1, and TRBD2 aligns with 8 junction nucleotides. The CDR3 amino acid sequence is: CSVESGGSRYNEQFF. The DNA sequence follows: TGCAGCGTTGAATCGGGGGGGTCCCGATACAATGAGCAGTTCTTC.